This passage covers 10 T cell receptor beta chains from one sample sequenced in a study of blood T cells in healthy people across ages. It was with a sample-barcoded 5' primer and a J-beta primer mix that a second PCR of roughly 6 to 11 cycles was run. TCRdb processed the 5' RACE reads anew with MiXCR; each CDR3 protein has one entry. The sample includes about 1,600,000 distinct CDR3 sequences, 40% to 50% of them seen just once. Sequenced sample: blood. The receptors derive from a woman between 18 and 29 years old in good health.

This clonotype was detected only a few times. The V call is TRBV10-3, the J call TRBJ2-7; D not certain. The CDR3 extends over 12 amino acids. Germline lookup yields CDR1 ENHRY and CDR2 SYGVKD. V was clipped by 3 bases and J by 2 bases, with 5 bases between them. CDR3 protein: CAISDSTYEQYF. CDR3 in DNA: TGTGCCATCAGTGATTCTACCTACGAGCAGTACTTC.

The genes are TRBV2 and TRBJ2-6; 7 nucleotides agree with TRBD2. The J segment lost 1 base and the V segment lost 4 bases, leaving 7 bases of the junction unmatched. This CDR3 has 17 amino acids. Germline lookup yields CDR1 SNHLY and CDR2 FYNNEI. The CDR3 reads CASSGAGRGSGANVLTF. CDR3 nucleotides: TGTGCCAGCAGTGGAGCAGGGAGGGGATCTGGGGCCAACGTCCTGACTTTC. Full variable domain (remainder filled in from reference TRBV2 and TRBJ2-6): EPEVTQTPSHQVTQMGQEVILRCVPISNHLYFYWYRQILGQKVEFLVSFYNNEISEKSEIFDDQFSVERPDGSNFTLKIRSTKLEDSAMYFCASSGAGRGSGANVLTFGAGSRLTVL.

The rearrangement links TRBV2 to TRBJ1-1; possible D gene TRBD1, 5 bases. Germline V CDR1 and CDR2: SNHLY, FYNNEI. The CDR3 is 15 residues long. V shed 1 base and J shed 1 base, with 10 bases lying between them. The CDR3, as DNA: TGTGCCAGCAGTGAAGTTCGGGGGAGGAACACTGAAGCTTTCTTT. Protein sequence: CASSEVRGRNTEAFF.

CDR3 protein: CSAPETGFSEQYF. DNA of the CDR3: TGCAGTGCTCCGGAGACAGGGTTCTCCGAGCAGTACTTC. The chain employs TRBV20-1 and TRBJ2-7, with 7 bases aligning to TRBD1. V was clipped by 5 bases and J by 6 bases; unmatched bases: 10. The CDR3 length is 13 residues. Germline CDR1 reads DFQATT; CDR2 reads SNEGSKA (reference sequence).

The CDR3: CASSGTLSYEQYF. The CDR3 region has the DNA TGCGCCAGCAGTGGGACACTCTCCTACGAGCAGTACTTC. V and J are TRBV5-1 and TRBJ2-7; D might be TRBD1 (6 bases). The CDR3 sequence is 13 residues long. The germline V gene encodes CDR1 SGHRS and CDR2 YFSETQ. The V end was cut by 5 bases, the J end by 0 bases, with 9 bases between.

This clonotype was seen a handful of times. J is TRBJ2-1 and V is TRBV20-1, with 9 bases fitting TRBD2. The CDR3 sequence is 17 residues long. Germline V gene lookup returns CDR1 DFQATT and CDR2 SNEGSKA (reference sequence). With V trimmed by 6 bases and J by 0 bases, 12 bases remained unmatched. CDR3 DNA sequence: TGCAGTGCCGTAACCTTAGCGGGAGCGAGCTCCTACAATGAGCAGTTCTTC. The encoded protein is CSAVTLAGASSYNEQFF.

This clonotype was counted once. Sequence at one end of the junction differs from germline and may be a read error. CDR3 sequence: CASSPPGGRSSSQPQHF. The DNA of the CDR3 is TGTGCCAGCTCACCACCTGGGGGCCGTTCAAGCAGTCAGCCCCAGCATTTT. V and J are TRBV18 and TRBJ1-5; possibly TRBD1 for D (6 bases). CDR1 KGHSH and CDR2 LQKENI come from the germline V gene. This CDR3 contains 17 residues.

The rearrangement links TRBV28 to TRBJ1-2; no clear D. CDR1 and CDR2 (germline): MDHEN, SYDVKM. This CDR3 is built from 11 residues. V was trimmed by 2 bases and J by 13 bases, leaving 11 bases between them. The CDR3 DNA follows: TGTGCCAGCAGTTTAATGGGTACACCCACCTTC. Protein: CASSLMGTPTF.

This clonotype was detected only once. The CDR3 loop reads CASRPVTSYNEQFF. For the CDR3, the DNA is TGTGCCAGCCGTCCGGTCACCTCCTACAATGAGCAGTTCTTC. The V and J genes are TRBV27 and TRBJ2-1; D gene uncertain. The CDR3 consists of 14 residues. Germline V gene data show CDR1 as MNHEY and CDR2 as SMNVEV (reference sequence). V dropped 8 bases and J dropped 0 bases, with 11 bases sitting between them.

This clonotype was detected a few times. The CDR3 loop reads CAISGTADPENEKLFF. The DNA for the CDR3 is TGTGCCATCAGCGGGACAGCGGACCCTGAAAATGAAAAACTGTTTTTT. The gene calls are TRBV10-3 and TRBJ1-4; 7 positions agree with TRBD1. The germline V gene has CDR1 ENHRY and CDR2 SYGVKD. This CDR3 has 16 residues. V lost 6 bases to trimming and J lost 5 bases; unmatched junction nucleotides: 12.